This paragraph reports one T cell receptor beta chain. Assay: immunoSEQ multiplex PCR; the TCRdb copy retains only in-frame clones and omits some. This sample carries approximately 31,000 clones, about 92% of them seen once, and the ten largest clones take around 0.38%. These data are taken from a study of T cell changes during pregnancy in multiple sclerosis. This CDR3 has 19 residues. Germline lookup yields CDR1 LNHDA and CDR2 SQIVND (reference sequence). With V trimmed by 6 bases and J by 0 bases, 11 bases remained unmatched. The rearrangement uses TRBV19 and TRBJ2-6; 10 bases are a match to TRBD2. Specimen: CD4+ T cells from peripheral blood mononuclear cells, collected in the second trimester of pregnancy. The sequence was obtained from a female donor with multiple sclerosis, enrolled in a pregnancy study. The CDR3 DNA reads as TGTGCCAGTAGGTTATCCGGGACTAGCGAATACTCTGGGGCCAACGTCCTGACTTTC. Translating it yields CASRLSGTSEYSGANVLTF.